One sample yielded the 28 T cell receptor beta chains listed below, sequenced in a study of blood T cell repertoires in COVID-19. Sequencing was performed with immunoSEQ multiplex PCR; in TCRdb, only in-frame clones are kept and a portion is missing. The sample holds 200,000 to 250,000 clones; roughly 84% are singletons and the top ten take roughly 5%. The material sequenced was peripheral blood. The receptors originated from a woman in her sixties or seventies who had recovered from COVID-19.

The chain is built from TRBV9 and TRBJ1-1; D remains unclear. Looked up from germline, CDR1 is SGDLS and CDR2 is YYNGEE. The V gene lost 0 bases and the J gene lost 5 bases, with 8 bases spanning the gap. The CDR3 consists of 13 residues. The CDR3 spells CASSVEWRTEAFF. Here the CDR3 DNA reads TGTGCCAGCAGCGTAGAATGGAGGACTGAAGCTTTCTTT.

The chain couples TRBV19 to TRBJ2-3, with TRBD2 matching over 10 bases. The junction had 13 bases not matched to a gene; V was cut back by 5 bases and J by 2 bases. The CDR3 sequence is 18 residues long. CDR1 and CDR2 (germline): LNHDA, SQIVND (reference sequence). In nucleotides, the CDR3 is TGTGCCAGTAGTTCGTACCCTAGCGGGGGAAGGACCACAGATACGCAGTATTTT. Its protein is CASSSYPSGGRTTDTQYF.

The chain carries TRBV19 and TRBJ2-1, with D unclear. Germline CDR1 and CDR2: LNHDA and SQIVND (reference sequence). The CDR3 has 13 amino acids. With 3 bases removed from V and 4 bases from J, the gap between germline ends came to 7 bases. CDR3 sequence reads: CASSMQQYNEQFF. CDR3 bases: TGTGCCAGTAGTATGCAACAGTACAATGAGCAGTTCTTC.

The CDR3 DNA reads TGTGCCAGCAGCGTAGCCGAGGCCCCATTAGGTAATGAGCAGTTCTTC. It is translated as CASSVAEAPLGNEQFF. This rearrangement joins TRBV9 to TRBJ2-1; D is undetermined. CDR3 length equals 16 residues. Trimming took 0 bases from V and 7 from J, leaving 17 bases between them. The V gene's germline CDR1 is SGDLS and CDR2 YYNGEE.

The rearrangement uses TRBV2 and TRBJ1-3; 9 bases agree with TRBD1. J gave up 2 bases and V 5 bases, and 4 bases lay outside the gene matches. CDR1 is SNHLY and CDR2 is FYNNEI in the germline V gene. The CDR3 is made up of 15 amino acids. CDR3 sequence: CASSPGQGTGNTIYF. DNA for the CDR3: TGTGCCAGCAGTCCAGGACAGGGGACTGGAAACACCATATATTTT.

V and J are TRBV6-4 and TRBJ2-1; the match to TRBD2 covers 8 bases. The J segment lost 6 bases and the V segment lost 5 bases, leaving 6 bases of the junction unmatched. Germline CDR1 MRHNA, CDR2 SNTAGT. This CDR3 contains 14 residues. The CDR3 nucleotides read TGTGCCAGCAGTCCCAGCGGGGGTTTCAATGAGCAGTTCTTC. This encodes CASSPSGGFNEQFF.

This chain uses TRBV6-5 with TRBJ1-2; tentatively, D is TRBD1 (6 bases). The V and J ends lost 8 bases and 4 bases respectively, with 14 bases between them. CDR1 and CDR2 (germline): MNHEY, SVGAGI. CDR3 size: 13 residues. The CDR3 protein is CASARTVGYGYTF. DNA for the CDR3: TGTGCCAGCGCTCGGACAGTAGGCTATGGCTACACCTTC.

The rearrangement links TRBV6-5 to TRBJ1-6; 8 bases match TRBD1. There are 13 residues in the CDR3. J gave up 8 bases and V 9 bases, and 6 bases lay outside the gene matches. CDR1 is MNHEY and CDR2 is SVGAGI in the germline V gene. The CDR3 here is CASSDRGDSPLHF. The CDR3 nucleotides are TGTGCCAGTTCCGACAGGGGTGATTCACCCCTCCACTTT.

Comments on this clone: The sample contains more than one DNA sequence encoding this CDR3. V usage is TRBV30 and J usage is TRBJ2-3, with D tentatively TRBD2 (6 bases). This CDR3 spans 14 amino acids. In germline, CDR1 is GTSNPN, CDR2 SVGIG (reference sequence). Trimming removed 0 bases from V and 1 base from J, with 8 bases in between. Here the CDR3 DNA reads TGTGCCTGGAGTGTGTCGGGGGGCACAGATACGCAGTATTTT. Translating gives CAWSVSGGTDTQYF.

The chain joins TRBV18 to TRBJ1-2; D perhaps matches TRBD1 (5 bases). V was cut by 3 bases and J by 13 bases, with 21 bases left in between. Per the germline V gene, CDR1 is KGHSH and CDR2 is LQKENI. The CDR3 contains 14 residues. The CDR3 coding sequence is TGTGCCAGCTCACCGGCGGGCAGGGAGGGTTTAAGCACCTTC. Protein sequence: CASSPAGREGLSTF. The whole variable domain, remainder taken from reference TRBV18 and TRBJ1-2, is NAGVMQNPRHLVRRRGQEARLRCSPMKGHSHVYWYRQLPEEGLKFMVYLQKENIIDESGMPKERFSAEFPKEGPSILRIQQVVRGDSAAYFCASSPAGREGLSTFGSGTRLTVV.

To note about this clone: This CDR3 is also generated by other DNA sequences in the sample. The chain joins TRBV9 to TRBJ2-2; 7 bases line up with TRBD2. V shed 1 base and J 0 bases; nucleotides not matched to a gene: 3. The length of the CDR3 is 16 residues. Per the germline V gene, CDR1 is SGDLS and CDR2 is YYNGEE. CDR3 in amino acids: CASSVRAGANTGELFF. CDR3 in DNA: TGTGCCAGCAGCGTACGGGCGGGGGCGAACACCGGGGAGCTGTTTTTT.

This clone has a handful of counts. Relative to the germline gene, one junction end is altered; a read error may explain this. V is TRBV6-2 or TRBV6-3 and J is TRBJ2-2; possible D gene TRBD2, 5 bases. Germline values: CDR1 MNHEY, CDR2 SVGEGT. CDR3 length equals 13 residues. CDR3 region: CTSSPLGTGELFF. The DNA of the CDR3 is TGTACCAGCAGCCCACTAGGCACCGGGGAGCTGTTTTTT.

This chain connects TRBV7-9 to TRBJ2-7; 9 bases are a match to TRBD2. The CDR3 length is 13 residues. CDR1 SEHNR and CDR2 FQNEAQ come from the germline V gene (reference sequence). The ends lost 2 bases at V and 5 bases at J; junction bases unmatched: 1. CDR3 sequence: CASSLSGGNEQYF. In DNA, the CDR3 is TGTGCCAGCAGCTTAAGCGGGGGGAACGAGCAGTACTTC.

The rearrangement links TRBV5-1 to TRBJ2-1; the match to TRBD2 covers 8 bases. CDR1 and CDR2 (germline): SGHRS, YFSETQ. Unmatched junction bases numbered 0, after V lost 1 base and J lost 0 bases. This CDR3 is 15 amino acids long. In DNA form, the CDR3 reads TGCGCCAGCAGCTTGCGGGGGGGCTCCTACAATGAGCAGTTCTTC. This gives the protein CASSLRGGSYNEQFF.

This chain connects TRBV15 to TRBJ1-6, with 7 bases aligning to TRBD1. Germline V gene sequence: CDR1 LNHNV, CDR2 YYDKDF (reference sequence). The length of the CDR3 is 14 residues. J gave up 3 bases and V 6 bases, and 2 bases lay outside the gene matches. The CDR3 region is CATRRDSYNSPLHF. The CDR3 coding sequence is TGTGCCACCAGAAGGGACAGCTATAATTCACCCCTCCACTTT.

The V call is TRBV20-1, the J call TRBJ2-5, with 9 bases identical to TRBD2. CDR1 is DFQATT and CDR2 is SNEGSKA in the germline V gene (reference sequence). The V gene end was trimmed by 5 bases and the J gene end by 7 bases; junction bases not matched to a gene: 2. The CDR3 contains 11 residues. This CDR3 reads CSAGTSRTQYF. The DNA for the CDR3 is TGCAGTGCTGGGACTAGCCGGACCCAGTACTTC.

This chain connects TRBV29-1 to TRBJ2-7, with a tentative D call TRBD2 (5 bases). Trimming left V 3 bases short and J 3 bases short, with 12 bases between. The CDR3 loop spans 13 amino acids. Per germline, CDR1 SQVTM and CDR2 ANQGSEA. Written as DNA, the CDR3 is TGCAGCGTTGAGGCAGACCGGGGCTACGAGCAGTACTTC. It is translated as CSVEADRGYEQYF.

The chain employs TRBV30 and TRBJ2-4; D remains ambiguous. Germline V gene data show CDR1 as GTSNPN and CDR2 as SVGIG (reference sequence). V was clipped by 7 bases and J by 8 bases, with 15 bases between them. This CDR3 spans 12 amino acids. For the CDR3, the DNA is TGTGCCTATACGCCGGAGAAGGACATTCAGTACTTC. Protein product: CAYTPEKDIQYF.

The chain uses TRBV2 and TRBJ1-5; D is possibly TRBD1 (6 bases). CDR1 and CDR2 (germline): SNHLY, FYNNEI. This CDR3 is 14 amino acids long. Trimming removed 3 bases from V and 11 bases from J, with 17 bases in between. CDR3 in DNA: TGTGCCAGCAGTGAGGTCAGGGGAATTCGGTCCCAGCATTTT. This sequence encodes CASSEVRGIRSQHF. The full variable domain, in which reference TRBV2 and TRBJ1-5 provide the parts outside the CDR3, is EPEVTQTPSHQVTQMGQEVILRCVPISNHLYFYWYRQILGQKVEFLVSFYNNEISEKSEIFDDQFSVERPDGSNFTLKIRSTKLEDSAMYFCASSEVRGIRSQHFGDGTRLSIL.

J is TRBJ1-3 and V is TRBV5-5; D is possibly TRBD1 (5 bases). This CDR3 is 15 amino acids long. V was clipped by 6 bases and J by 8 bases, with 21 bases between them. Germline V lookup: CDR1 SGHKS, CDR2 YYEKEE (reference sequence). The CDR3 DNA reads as TGTGCCAGCACCCGAGGGGCAGGCGGGGGGTACACCATATATTTT. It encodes CASTRGAGGGYTIYF. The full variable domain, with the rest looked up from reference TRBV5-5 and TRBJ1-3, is DAGVTQSPTHLIKTRGQQVTLRCSPISGHKSVSWYQQVLGQGPQFIFQYYEKEERGRGNFPDRFSARQFPNYSSELNVNALLLGDSALYLCASTRGAGGGYTIYFGEGSWLTVV.

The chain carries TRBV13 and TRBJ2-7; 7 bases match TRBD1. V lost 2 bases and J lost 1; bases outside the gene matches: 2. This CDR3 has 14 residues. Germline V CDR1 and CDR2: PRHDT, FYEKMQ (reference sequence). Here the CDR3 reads CASSLRTGSYEQYF. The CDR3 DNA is TGTGCCAGCAGCTTAAGGACAGGTTCCTACGAGCAGTACTTC.

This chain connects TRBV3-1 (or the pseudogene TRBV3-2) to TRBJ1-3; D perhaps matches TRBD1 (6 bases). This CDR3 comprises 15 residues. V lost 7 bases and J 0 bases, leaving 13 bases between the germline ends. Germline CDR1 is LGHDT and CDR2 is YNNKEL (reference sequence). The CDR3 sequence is CASNSEGDSGNTIYF. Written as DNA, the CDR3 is TGTGCCAGCAACTCCGAGGGGGACTCTGGAAACACCATATATTTT.

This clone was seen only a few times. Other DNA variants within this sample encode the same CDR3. In nucleotides, the CDR3 is TGTGCCAGCAGTTTATCAATAAACACTGAAGCTTTCTTT. Its translation: CASSLSINTEAFF. The chain couples TRBV27 to TRBJ1-1; D remains ambiguous. The length of the CDR3 is 13 residues. Trimming cost V 0 bases and J 2 bases, with 4 bases left between them. CDR1 is MNHEY and CDR2 is SMNVEV in the germline V gene (reference sequence).

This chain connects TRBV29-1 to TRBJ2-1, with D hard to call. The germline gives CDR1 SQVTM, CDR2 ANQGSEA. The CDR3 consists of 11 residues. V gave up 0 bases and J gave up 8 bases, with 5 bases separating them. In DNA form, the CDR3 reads TGCAGCGTTGAAGAGGCGGATGAGCAGTTCTTC. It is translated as CSVEEADEQFF.

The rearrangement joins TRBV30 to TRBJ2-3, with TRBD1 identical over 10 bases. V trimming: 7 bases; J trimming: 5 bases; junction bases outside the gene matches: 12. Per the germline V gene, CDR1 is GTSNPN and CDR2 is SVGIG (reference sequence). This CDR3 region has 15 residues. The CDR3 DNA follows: TGTGCCTCGACTAAGGACAGGGGGGAAGGAGATACGCAGTATTTT. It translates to CASTKDRGEGDTQYF.

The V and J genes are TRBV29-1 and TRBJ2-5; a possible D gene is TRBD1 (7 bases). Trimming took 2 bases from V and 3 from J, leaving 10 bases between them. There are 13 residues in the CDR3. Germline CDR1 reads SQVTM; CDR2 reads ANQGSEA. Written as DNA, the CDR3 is TGCAGCGTTGAACAGGGGGGTAAAGAGACCCAGTACTTC. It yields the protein CSVEQGGKETQYF.

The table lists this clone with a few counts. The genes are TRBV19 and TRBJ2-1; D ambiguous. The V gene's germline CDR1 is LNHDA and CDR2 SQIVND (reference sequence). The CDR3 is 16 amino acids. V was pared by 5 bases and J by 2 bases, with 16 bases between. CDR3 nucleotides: TGTGCCAGTAGTCCTCGACGGCAGGTCACCTACAATGAGCAGTTCTTC. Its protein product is CASSPRRQVTYNEQFF.

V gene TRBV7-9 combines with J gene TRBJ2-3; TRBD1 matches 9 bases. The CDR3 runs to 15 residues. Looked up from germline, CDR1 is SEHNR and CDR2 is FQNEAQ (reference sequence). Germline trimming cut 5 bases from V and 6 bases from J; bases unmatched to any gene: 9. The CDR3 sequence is CASSPPGQGGDTQYF. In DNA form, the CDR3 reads TGTGCCAGCAGCCCGCCGGGACAGGGAGGTGATACGCAGTATTTT.